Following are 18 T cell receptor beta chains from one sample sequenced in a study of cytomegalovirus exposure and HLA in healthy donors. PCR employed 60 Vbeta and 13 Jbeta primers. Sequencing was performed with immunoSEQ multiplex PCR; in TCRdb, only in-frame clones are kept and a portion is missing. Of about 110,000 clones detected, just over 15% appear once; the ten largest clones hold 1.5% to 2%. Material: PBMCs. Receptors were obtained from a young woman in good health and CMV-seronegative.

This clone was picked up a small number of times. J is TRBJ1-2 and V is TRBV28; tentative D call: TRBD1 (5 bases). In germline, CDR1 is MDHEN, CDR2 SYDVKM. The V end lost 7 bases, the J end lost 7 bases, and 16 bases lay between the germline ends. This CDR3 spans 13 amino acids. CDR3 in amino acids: CASTPQGTGGYTF. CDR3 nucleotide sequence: TGTGCCAGCACCCCCCAGGGAACTGGTGGCTACACCTTC.

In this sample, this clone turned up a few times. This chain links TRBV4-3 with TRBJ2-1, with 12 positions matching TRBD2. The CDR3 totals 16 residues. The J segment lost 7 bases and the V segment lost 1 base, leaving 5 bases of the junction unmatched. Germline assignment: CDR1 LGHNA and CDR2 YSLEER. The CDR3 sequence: CASSQGLAGARNEQFF. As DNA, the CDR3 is TGCGCCAGCAGCCAAGGACTAGCGGGGGCAAGGAATGAGCAGTTCTTC.

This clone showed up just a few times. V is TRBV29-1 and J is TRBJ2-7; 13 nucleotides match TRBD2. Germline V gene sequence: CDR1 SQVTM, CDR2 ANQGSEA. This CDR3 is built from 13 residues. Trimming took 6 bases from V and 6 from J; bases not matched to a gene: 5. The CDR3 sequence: CSVRTSGGGEQYF. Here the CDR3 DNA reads TGCAGCGTACGGACTAGCGGGGGAGGCGAGCAGTACTTC.

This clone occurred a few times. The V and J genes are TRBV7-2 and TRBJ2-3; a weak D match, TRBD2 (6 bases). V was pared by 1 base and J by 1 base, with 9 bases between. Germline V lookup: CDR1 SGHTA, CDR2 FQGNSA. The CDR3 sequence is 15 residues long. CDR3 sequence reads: CASSLGLGGTDTQYF. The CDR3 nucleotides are TGTGCCAGCAGCTTAGGACTAGGTGGCACAGATACGCAGTATTTT.

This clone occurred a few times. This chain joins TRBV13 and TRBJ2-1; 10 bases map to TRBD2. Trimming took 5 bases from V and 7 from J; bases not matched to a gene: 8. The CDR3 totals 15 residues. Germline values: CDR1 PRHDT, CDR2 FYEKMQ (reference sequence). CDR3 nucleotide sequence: TGTGCCAGCAGCCCAAGCGGGGGGGCTTGGAATGAGCAGTTCTTC. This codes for CASSPSGGAWNEQFF.

The CDR3 loop reads CASSPGTVSDEQFF. The CDR3 DNA sequence: TGTGCCAGCAGCCCCGGGACTGTTAGCGATGAGCAGTTCTTC. The chain links TRBV11-3 to TRBJ2-1; D is perhaps TRBD2 (6 bases). V shed 5 bases and J shed 8 bases, with 16 bases lying between them. The CDR3 runs to 14 residues. Germline V gene sequence: CDR1 SGHNT, CDR2 YENEEA.

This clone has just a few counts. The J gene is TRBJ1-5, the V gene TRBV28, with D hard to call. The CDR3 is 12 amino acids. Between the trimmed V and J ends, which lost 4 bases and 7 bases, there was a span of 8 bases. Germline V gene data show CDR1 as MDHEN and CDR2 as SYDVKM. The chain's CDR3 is CASSSPRQPQHF. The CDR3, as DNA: TGTGCCAGCAGTTCCCCACGGCAGCCCCAGCATTTT. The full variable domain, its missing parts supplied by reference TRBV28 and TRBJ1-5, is DVKVTQSSRYLVKRTGEKVFLECVQDMDHENMFWYRQDPGLGLRLIYFSYDVKMKEKGDIPEGYSVSREKKERFSLILESASTNQTSMYLCASSSPRQPQHFGDGTRLSIL.

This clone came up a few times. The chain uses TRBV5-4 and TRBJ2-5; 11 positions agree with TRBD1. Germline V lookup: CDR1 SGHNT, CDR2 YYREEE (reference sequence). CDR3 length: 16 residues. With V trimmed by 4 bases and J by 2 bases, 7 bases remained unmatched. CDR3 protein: CASSARDRGIQETQYF. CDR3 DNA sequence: TGTGCCAGCAGCGCAAGGGACAGGGGGATTCAAGAGACCCAGTACTTC.

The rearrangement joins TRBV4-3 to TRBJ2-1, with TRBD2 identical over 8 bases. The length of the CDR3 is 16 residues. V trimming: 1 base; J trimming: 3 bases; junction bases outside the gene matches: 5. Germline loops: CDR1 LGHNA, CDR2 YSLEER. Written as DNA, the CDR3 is TGCGCCAGCAGCCAAGCGTTCGGGGGGGACTACAATGAGCAGTTCTTC. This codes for CASSQAFGGDYNEQFF.

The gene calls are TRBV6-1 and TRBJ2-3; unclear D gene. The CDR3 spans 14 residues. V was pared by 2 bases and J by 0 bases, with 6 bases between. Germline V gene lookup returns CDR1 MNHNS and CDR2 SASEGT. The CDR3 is CASSESVSTDTQYF. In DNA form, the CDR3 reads TGTGCCAGCAGTGAATCGGTGAGCACAGATACGCAGTATTTT.

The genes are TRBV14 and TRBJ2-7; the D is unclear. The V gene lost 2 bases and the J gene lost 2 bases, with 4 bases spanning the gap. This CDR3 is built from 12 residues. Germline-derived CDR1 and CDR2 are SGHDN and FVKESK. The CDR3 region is CASSQLPYEQYF. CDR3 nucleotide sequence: TGTGCCAGCAGCCAACTTCCCTACGAGCAGTACTTC.

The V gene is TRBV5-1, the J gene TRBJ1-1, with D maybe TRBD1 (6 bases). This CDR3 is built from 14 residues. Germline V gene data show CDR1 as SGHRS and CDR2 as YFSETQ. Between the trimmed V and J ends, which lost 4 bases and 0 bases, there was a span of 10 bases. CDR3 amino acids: CASSDTGLNTEAFF. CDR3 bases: TGCGCCAGCAGCGATACAGGGTTGAACACTGAAGCTTTCTTT.

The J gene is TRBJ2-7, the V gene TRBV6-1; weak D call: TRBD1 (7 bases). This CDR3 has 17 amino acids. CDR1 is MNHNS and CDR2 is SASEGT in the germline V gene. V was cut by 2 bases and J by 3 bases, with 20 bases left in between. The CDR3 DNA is TGTGCCAGCAGTGAATTACATGCGGGACAGTCACACTACGAGCAGTACTTC. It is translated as CASSELHAGQSHYEQYF.

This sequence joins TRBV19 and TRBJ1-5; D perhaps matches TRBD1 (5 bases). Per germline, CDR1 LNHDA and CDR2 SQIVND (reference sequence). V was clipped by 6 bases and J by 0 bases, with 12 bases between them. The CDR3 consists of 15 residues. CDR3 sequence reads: CASSTDRASNQPQHF. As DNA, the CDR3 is TGTGCCAGTAGCACAGACAGAGCTAGCAATCAGCCCCAGCATTTT.

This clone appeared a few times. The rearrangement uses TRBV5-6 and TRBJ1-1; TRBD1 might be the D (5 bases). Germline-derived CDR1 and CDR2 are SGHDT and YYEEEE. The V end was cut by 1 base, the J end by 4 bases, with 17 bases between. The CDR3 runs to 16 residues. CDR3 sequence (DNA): TGTGCCAGCAGCTTGTCCTTTACGGGGGTCGGCACTGAAGCTTTCTTT. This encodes CASSLSFTGVGTEAFF.

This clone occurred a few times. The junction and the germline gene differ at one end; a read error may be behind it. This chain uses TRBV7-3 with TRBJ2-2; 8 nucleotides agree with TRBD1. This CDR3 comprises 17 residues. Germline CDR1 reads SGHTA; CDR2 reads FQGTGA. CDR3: CVSSPPGGAPDTGELFF. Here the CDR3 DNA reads TGTGTCAGCAGCCCACCAGGGGGCGCCCCGGACACCGGGGAGCTGTTTTTT.

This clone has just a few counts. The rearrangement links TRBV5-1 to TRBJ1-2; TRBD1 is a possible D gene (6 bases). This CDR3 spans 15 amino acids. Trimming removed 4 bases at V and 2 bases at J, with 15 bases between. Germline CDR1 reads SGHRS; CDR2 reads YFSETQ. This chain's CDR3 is CASSPQGTPNYGYTF. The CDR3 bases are TGCGCCAGCAGCCCCCAGGGGACCCCGAACTATGGCTACACCTTC. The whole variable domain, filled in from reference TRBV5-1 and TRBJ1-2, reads KAGVTQTPRYLIKTRGQQVTLSCSPISGHRSVSWYQQTPGQGLQFLFEYFSETQRNKGNFPGRFSGRQFSNSRSEMNVSTLELGDSALYLCASSPQGTPNYGYTFGSGTRLTVV.

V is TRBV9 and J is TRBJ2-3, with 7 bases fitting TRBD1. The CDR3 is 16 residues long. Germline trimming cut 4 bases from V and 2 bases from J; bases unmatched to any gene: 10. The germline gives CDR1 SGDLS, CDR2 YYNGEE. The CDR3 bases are TGTGCCAGCAGCAAGGGGGACAGTCCGAACACAGATACGCAGTATTTT. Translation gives CASSKGDSPNTDTQYF.